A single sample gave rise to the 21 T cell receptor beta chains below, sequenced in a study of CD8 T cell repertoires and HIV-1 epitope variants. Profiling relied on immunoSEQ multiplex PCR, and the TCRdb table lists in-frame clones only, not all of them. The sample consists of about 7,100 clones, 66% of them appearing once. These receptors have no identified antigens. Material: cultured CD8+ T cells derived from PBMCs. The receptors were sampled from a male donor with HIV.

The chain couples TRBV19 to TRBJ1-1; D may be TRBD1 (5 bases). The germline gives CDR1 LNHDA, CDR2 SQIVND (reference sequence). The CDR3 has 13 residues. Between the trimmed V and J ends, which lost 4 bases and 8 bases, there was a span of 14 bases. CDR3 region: CASSNQKGLEAFF. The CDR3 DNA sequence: TGTGCCAGTAGTAATCAAAAGGGGTTAGAAGCTTTCTTT.

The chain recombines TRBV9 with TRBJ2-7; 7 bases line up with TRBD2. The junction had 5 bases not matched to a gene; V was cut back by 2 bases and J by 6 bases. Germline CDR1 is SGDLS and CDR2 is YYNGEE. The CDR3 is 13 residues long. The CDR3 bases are TGTGCCAGCAGCGTTTCGGCTAGCGGCGAGCAGTACTTC. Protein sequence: CASSVSASGEQYF.

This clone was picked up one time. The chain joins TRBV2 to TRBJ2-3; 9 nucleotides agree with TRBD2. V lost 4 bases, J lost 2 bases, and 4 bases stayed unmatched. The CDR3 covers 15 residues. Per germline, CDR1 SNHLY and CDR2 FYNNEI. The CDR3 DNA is TGTGCCAGCAGTGCAGCGGGGGGAGACACAGATACGCAGTATTTT. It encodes CASSAAGGDTDTQYF. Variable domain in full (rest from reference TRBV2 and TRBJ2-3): EPEVTQTPSHQVTQMGQEVILRCVPISNHLYFYWYRQILGQKVEFLVSFYNNEISEKSEIFDDQFSVERPDGSNFTLKIRSTKLEDSAMYFCASSAAGGDTDTQYFGPGTRLTVL.

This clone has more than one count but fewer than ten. CDR3 loop: CASSPGSGQFF. CDR3 DNA: TGTGCCAGCAGCCCAGGGTCGGGGCAGTTCTTC. The chain has TRBV28 and TRBJ2-1; D may be TRBD1 (5 bases). V shed 6 bases and J shed 12 bases, with 12 bases lying between them. Per the germline V gene, CDR1 is MDHEN and CDR2 is SYDVKM. The CDR3 has 11 residues.

Here the CDR3 reads CASSYQGATGANVLTF. CDR3 sequence (DNA): TGTGCCAGCAGTTACCAGGGGGCGACTGGGGCCAACGTCCTGACTTTC. V and J are TRBV6-5 and TRBJ2-6, with 8 positions matching TRBD1. Unmatched junction bases numbered 2, after V lost 2 bases and J lost 2 bases. CDR1 MNHEY and CDR2 SVGAGI come from the germline V gene. The CDR3 spans 16 residues.

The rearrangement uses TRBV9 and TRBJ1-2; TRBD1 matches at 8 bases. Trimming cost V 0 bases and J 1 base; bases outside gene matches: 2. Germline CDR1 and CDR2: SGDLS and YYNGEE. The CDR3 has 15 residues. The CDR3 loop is CASSVGQGFNYGYTF. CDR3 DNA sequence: TGTGCCAGCAGCGTAGGACAGGGGTTTAACTATGGCTACACCTTC.

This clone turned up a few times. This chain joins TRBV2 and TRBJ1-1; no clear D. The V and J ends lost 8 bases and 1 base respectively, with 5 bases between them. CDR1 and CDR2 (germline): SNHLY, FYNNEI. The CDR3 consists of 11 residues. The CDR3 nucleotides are TGTGCCAGCGTCGCGAACACTGAAGCTTTCTTT. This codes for CASVANTEAFF.

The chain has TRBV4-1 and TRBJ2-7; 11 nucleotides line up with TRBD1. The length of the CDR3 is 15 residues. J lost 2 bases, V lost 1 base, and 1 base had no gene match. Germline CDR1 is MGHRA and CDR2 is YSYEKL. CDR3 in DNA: TGCGCCAGCAGCCAAGCGGGACAGGGGGCCTACGAGCAGTACTTC. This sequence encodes CASSQAGQGAYEQYF.

CDR3 sequence: CASRGTYHTEAFF. CDR3 sequence (DNA): TGTGCCAGCCGCGGGACATATCACACTGAAGCTTTCTTT. The chain combines TRBV13 with TRBJ1-1; D may be TRBD1 (6 bases). The germline gives CDR1 PRHDT, CDR2 FYEKMQ (reference sequence). Trimming removed 8 bases from V and 3 bases from J, with 13 bases in between. The CDR3 loop spans 13 amino acids.

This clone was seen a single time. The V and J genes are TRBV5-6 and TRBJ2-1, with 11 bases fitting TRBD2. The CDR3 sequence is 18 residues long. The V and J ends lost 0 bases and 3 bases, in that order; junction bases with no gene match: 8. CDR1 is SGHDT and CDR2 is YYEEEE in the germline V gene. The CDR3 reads CASSLAGTSGSVYNEQFF. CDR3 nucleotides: TGTGCCAGCAGCTTGGCCGGTACTAGCGGGAGCGTCTACAATGAGCAGTTCTTC.

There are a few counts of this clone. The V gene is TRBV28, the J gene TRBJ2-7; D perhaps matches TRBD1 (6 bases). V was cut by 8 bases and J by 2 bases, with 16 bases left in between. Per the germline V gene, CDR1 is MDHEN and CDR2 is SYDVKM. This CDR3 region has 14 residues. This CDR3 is CASGMDSPAYEQYF. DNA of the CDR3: TGTGCCAGCGGTATGGACAGCCCAGCCTACGAGCAGTACTTC. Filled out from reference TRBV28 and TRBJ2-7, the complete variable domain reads DVKVTQSSRYLVKRTGEKVFLECVQDMDHENMFWYRQDPGLGLRLIYFSYDVKMKEKGDIPEGYSVSREKKERFSLILESASTNQTSMYLCASGMDSPAYEQYFGPGTRLTVT.

The CDR3 is CASRQGWAYEQYF. In DNA, the CDR3 is TGTGCCAGCAGACAGGGTTGGGCCTACGAGCAGTACTTC. The rearrangement links TRBV6-5 to TRBJ2-7; possible D gene TRBD1, 6 bases. The CDR3 consists of 13 residues. Germline CDR1 reads MNHEY; CDR2 reads SVGAGI. Between the trimmed V and J ends, which lost 6 bases and 2 bases, there was a span of 11 bases.

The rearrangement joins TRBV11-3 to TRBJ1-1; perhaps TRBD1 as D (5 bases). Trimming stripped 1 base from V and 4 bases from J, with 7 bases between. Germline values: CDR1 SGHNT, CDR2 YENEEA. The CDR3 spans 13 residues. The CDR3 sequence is CASSLGDSTEAFF. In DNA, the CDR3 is TGTGCCAGCAGCTTAGGAGACAGCACTGAAGCTTTCTTT.

Here the CDR3 DNA reads TGTGCCAGCAGTGTATCCTCCGGGACGGTGTCCTACGAGCAGTACTTC. It specifies CASSVSSGTVSYEQYF. The rearrangement links TRBV28 to TRBJ2-7; D possibly matches TRBD1 or TRBD2 (5 bases each). Germline V gene sequence: CDR1 MDHEN, CDR2 SYDVKM. The CDR3 is 16 residues long. V was pared by 5 bases and J by 1 base, with 18 bases between.

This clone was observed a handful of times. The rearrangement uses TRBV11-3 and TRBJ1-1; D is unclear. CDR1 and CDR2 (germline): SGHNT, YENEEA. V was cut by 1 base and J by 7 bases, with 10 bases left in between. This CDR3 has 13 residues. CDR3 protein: CASSLGGENEAFF. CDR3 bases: TGTGCCAGCAGCTTAGGCGGGGAGAATGAAGCTTTCTTT.

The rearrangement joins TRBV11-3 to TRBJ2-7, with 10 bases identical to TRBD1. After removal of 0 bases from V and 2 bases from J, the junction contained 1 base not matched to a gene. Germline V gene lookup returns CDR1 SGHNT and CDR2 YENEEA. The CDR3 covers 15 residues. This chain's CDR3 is CASSLDGTGAYEQYF. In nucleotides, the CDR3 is TGTGCCAGCAGCTTAGATGGGACAGGGGCCTACGAGCAGTACTTC.

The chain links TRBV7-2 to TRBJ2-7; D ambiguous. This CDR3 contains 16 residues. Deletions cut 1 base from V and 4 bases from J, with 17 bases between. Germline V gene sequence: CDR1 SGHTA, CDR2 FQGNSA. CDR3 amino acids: CASSLDTQTSVYEQYF. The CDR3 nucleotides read TGTGCCAGCAGCTTAGACACGCAGACCTCCGTGTACGAGCAGTACTTC.

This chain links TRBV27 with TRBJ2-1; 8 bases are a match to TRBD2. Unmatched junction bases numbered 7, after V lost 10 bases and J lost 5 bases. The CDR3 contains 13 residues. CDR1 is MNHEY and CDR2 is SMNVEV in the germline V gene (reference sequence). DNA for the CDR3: TGTGCCACCGCGGGACTAGGGGACAATGAGCAGTTCTTC. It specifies CATAGLGDNEQFF.

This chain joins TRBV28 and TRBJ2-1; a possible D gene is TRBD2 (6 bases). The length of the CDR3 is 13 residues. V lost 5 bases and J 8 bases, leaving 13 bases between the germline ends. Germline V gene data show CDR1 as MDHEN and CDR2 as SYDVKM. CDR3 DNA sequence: TGTGCCAGCAGTCTGCAGGGACTGGATGAGCAGTTCTTC. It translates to CASSLQGLDEQFF.

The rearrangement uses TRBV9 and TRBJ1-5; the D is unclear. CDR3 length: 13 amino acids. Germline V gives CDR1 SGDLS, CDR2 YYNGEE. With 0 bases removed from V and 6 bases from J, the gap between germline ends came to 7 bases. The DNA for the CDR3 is TGTGCCAGCAGCGTAGGGAAGAGTCAGCCCCAGCATTTT. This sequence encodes CASSVGKSQPQHF.

CDR3: CASTGVETGNYEQYF. As DNA, the CDR3 is TGTGCCAGCACCGGGGTAGAGACAGGGAATTACGAGCAGTACTTC. The rearrangement joins TRBV5-6 to TRBJ2-7; 7 bases align to TRBD1. There are 15 residues in the CDR3. V was pared by 6 bases and J by 4 bases, with 13 bases of the junction left unmatched. From germline, CDR1 is SGHDT and CDR2 YYEEEE.